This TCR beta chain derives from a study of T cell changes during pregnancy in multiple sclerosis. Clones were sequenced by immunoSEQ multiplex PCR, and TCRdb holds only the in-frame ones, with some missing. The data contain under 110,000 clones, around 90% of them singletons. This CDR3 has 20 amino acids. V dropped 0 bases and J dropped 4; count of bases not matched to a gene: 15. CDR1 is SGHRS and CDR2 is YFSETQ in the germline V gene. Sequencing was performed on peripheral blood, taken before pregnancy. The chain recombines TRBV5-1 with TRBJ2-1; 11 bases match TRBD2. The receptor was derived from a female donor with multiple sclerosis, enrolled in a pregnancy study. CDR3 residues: CASSLAKGELGLAEYNEQFF. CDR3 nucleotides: TGCGCCAGCAGCTTGGCCAAGGGGGAGTTGGGACTAGCGGAATACAATGAGCAGTTCTTC.